The 29 T cell receptor beta chains below come from one sample, sequenced in a study of Ad26.COV2.S vaccination and SARS-CoV-2 variants. Noted treatment: some 20 received Ad26.COV2.S at low or high dose, single or two shots; about 5 received placebo; per-sample allocation not given. Material that was analyzed had been drawn on day 63 after the first vaccine or placebo injection. The data were produced by immunoSEQ multiplex PCR, yet TCRdb's version contains in-frame clones alone and is incomplete. Of about 350,000 clones detected, about 85% appear once; the ten largest clones hold 2.5% to 3.5%. Sequences were derived from peripheral blood, sampled in a trial of Ad26.COV2.S vaccine versus placebo. Receptors were obtained from a person aged 18-60 years who received the Ad26.COV2.S COVID-19 vaccine or a placebo.

The CDR3 bases are TGTGCCAGCAGCGTCGGTGGCGCCGGGTGGGCCGGGGAGCTGTTTTTT. Amino acid sequence: CASSVGGAGWAGELFF. The rearrangement links TRBV9 to TRBJ2-2, with no clear D. Deletions cut 2 bases from V and 6 bases from J, with 17 bases between. This CDR3 comprises 16 residues. Germline CDR1 and CDR2: SGDLS and YYNGEE.

The rearrangement uses TRBV7-2 and TRBJ2-7; TRBD2 matches at 9 bases. The CDR3 is made up of 17 amino acids. V was clipped by 2 bases and J by 5 bases; unmatched bases: 13. The germline CDR1 and CDR2 sequences are SGHTA and FQGNSA. The CDR3 bases are TGTGCCAGCAGCTTACTTTCATGGGCGGGAGGGGTCCACGAGCAGTACTTC. Its translation is CASSLLSWAGGVHEQYF.

This clone has a handful of counts. This chain links TRBV12-3 or TRBV12-4 with TRBJ2-3; unclear D gene. The ends were cut back, 3 bases at V and 2 bases at J, with 3 bases in the middle. The CDR3 is made up of 12 amino acids. CDR3 in amino acids: CASSFVTDTQYF. The CDR3 coding sequence is TGTGCCAGCAGTTTCGTCACAGATACGCAGTATTTT.

The rearrangement joins TRBV5-6 to TRBJ2-2; 10 positions agree with TRBD1. The germline CDR1 and CDR2 sequences are SGHDT and YYEEEE. J was trimmed by 3 bases and V by 4 bases; bases with no gene match: 6. This CDR3 has 16 residues. This CDR3 reads CASSADRGMDTGELFF. The CDR3 DNA reads TGTGCCAGCAGCGCGGACAGGGGGATGGACACCGGGGAGCTGTTTTTT.

The gene calls are TRBV7-8 and TRBJ2-7; 9 positions match TRBD2. Germline trimming cut 1 base from V and 5 bases from J; bases unmatched to any gene: 6. The CDR3 totals 15 residues. Germline loops: CDR1 SGHVS, CDR2 FQNEAQ. The CDR3 reads CASSLGVAGVNEQYF. The CDR3 coding sequence is TGTGCCAGCAGCTTAGGGGTAGCGGGAGTCAACGAGCAGTACTTC.

The table lists this clone with a count of one. The rearrangement joins TRBV4-3 to TRBJ2-6; no clear D gene. This CDR3 is 16 amino acids long. The ends were cut back, 0 bases at V and 3 bases at J, with 9 bases in the middle. Germline loops: CDR1 LGHNA, CDR2 YSLEER. The CDR3: CASSQEHGLGANVLTF. The CDR3 bases are TGCGCCAGCAGCCAAGAACACGGGCTTGGGGCCAACGTCCTGACTTTC.

The rearrangement joins TRBV10-3 to TRBJ2-1; 9 bases are shared with TRBD2. With V trimmed by 0 bases and J by 4 bases, 4 bases remained unmatched. Germline V gene lookup returns CDR1 ENHRY and CDR2 SYGVKD. This CDR3 comprises 16 residues. CDR3: CAISESLAGSYNEQFF. CDR3 DNA: TGTGCCATCAGTGAGTCCCTAGCGGGGTCTTACAATGAGCAGTTCTTC.

The chain uses TRBV9 and TRBJ2-1; tentative D call: TRBD2 (6 bases). Germline CDR1 SGDLS, CDR2 YYNGEE. CDR3 length: 17 residues. Trimming took 3 bases from V and 0 from J, leaving 16 bases between them. CDR3 sequence reads: CASSAGTGVSSYNEQFF. The CDR3 coding sequence is TGTGCCAGCAGCGCGGGGACGGGGGTAAGCTCCTACAATGAGCAGTTCTTC.

The chain uses TRBV24-1 and TRBJ2-2; no clear D gene. The CDR3 length is 13 residues. Trimming removed 4 bases at V and 1 base at J, with 3 bases between. In germline, CDR1 is KGHDR, CDR2 SFDVKD. The CDR3 here is CATSDQNTGELFF. The CDR3 nucleotides read TGTGCCACCAGTGACCAGAACACCGGGGAGCTGTTTTTT.

The gene calls are TRBV28 and TRBJ1-5, with TRBD1 matching 7 bases. The length of the CDR3 is 15 residues. V dropped 6 bases and J dropped 0; count of bases not matched to a gene: 5. Germline values: CDR1 MDHEN, CDR2 SYDVKM. The CDR3 nucleotides are TGTGCCAGCAGGCAACAGGGGATTAGCAATCAGCCCCAGCATTTT. Its translation: CASRQQGISNQPQHF.

This chain links TRBV10-3 with TRBJ2-3, with unresolved D. Germline CDR1 reads ENHRY; CDR2 reads SYGVKD. The CDR3 totals 15 residues. V was cut by 3 bases and J by 8 bases, with 18 bases left in between. CDR3 loop: CAISDAVAENPTQYF. CDR3 bases: TGTGCCATCAGTGACGCCGTGGCAGAAAACCCTACGCAGTATTTT.

The rearrangement joins TRBV28 to TRBJ2-7; D gene uncertain. Germline V gives CDR1 MDHEN, CDR2 SYDVKM. This CDR3 region has 13 residues. The V gene lost 2 bases and the J gene lost 4 bases, with 9 bases spanning the gap. CDR3 loop: CASSLVQAYEQYF. The CDR3 nucleotides read TGTGCCAGCAGTTTAGTCCAGGCATACGAGCAGTACTTC.

The chain combines TRBV28 with TRBJ2-1; D not certain. The ends were cut back, 1 base at V and 12 bases at J, with 10 bases in the middle. Germline CDR1 is MDHEN and CDR2 is SYDVKM. This CDR3 is built from 12 residues. The CDR3 reads CASSLFPYGQFF. CDR3 DNA: TGTGCCAGCAGTTTATTTCCCTACGGGCAGTTCTTC. Looking up the rest from reference TRBV28 and TRBJ2-1 gives the full variable domain: DVKVTQSSRYLVKRTGEKVFLECVQDMDHENMFWYRQDPGLGLRLIYFSYDVKMKEKGDIPEGYSVSREKKERFSLILESASTNQTSMYLCASSLFPYGQFFGPGTRLTVL.

The table lists this clone with a few counts. The V call is TRBV19, the J call TRBJ2-3, with 7 nucleotides matching TRBD1. The V gene end was trimmed by 6 bases and the J gene end by 6 bases; junction bases not matched to a gene: 9. CDR3 length equals 14 residues. Germline V gene sequence: CDR1 LNHDA, CDR2 SQIVND (reference sequence). CDR3 nucleotide sequence: TGTGCCAGTAGCAGCAGACAGGGTCGGGATACGCAGTATTTT. It codes for CASSSRQGRDTQYF.

This chain uses TRBV5-1 with TRBJ1-1; D not resolved. The V end lost 5 bases, the J end lost 11 bases, and 19 bases lay between the germline ends. The CDR3 contains 13 residues. Germline values: CDR1 SGHRS, CDR2 YFSETQ. CDR3 nucleotides: TGCGCCAGCAGTTCCTCAGTGGGGAGGGCGGCTTTCTTT. Protein product: CASSSSVGRAAFF.

V usage is TRBV9 and J usage is TRBJ2-1, with 10 bases that match TRBD2. This CDR3 contains 16 residues. Germline CDR1 is SGDLS and CDR2 is YYNGEE. The V segment lost 5 bases and the J segment 7 bases; nucleotides outside the gene matches: 12. The CDR3 protein is CASSGTSASPRNEQFF. The DNA of the CDR3 is TGTGCCAGCAGTGGGACTAGCGCCTCCCCTCGTAATGAGCAGTTCTTC.

The chain recombines TRBV28 with TRBJ2-3, with unresolved D. Germline CDR1 MDHEN, CDR2 SYDVKM. Deletions cut 5 bases from V and 5 bases from J, with 11 bases between. The CDR3 extends over 13 amino acids. The CDR3 nucleotides read TGTGCCAGCAGTCCCCACTGGGAAGATACGCAGTATTTT. Translating it yields CASSPHWEDTQYF. Complete variable domain (other parts from reference TRBV28 and TRBJ2-3): DVKVTQSSRYLVKRTGEKVFLECVQDMDHENMFWYRQDPGLGLRLIYFSYDVKMKEKGDIPEGYSVSREKKERFSLILESASTNQTSMYLCASSPHWEDTQYFGPGTRLTVL.

This clone was observed a handful of times. The chain couples TRBV6-2 or TRBV6-3 to TRBJ1-1; 7 positions match TRBD1. The V segment lost 5 bases and the J segment 4 bases; nucleotides outside the gene matches: 1. The CDR3 has 12 residues. Germline CDR1 reads MNHEY; CDR2 reads SVGEGT. The CDR3 region has the DNA TGTGCCAGCAGTAGGGGGCCCACTGAAGCTTTCTTT. Protein product: CASSRGPTEAFF.

This chain connects TRBV5-6 to TRBJ2-7; D not certain. V was cut by 2 bases and J by 6 bases, with 9 bases left in between. CDR3 length: 12 residues. CDR1 SGHDT and CDR2 YYEEEE come from the germline V gene. CDR3 loop: CASSFWSGEQYF. CDR3 DNA: TGTGCCAGCAGCTTCTGGTCAGGCGAGCAGTACTTC. The whole variable domain, filled in from reference TRBV5-6 and TRBJ2-7, reads DAGVTQSPTHLIKTRGQQVTLRCSPKSGHDTVSWYQQALGQGPQFIFQYYEEEERQRGNFPDRFSGHQFPNYSSELNVNALLLGDSALYLCASSFWSGEQYFGPGTRLTVT.

The V call is TRBV28, the J call TRBJ2-7; D is possibly TRBD1 or TRBD2 (5 bases each). The V gene lost 6 bases and the J gene lost 5 bases, with 11 bases spanning the gap. The CDR3 loop spans 12 amino acids. Germline CDR1 and CDR2: MDHEN and SYDVKM. Written as DNA, the CDR3 is TGTGCCAGCAGACTGGGACGGAACGAGCAGTACTTC. This codes for CASRLGRNEQYF.

V usage is TRBV7-6 and J usage is TRBJ2-7; a possible D gene is TRBD1 (5 bases). V was pared by 0 bases and J by 0 bases, with 9 bases between. The germline gives CDR1 SGHVS, CDR2 FNYEAQ. This CDR3 has 15 residues. As DNA, the CDR3 is TGTGCCAGCAGCTTAGCAGGACACCTCTCCTACGAGCAGTACTTC. It encodes CASSLAGHLSYEQYF. Supplemented by reference TRBV7-6 and TRBJ2-7, the full variable domain reads GAGVSQSPRYKVTKRGQDVALRCDPISGHVSLYWYRQALGQGPEFLTYFNYEAQQDKSGLPNDRFSAERPEGSISTLTIQRTEQRDSAMYRCASSLAGHLSYEQYFGPGTRLTVT.

V is TRBV24-1 and J is TRBJ2-2; TRBD1 might be the D (5 bases). The CDR3 loop spans 17 amino acids. Germline V CDR1 and CDR2: KGHDR, SFDVKD. The V end lost 7 bases, the J end lost 1 base, and 18 bases lay between the germline ends. This chain's CDR3 is CATSAPPPTGNTGELFF. As DNA, the CDR3 is TGTGCCACCAGCGCTCCACCACCTACAGGGAACACCGGGGAGCTGTTTTTT.

The chain carries TRBV18 and TRBJ1-5; D is undetermined. V gave up 3 bases and J gave up 1 base, with 10 bases separating them. The CDR3 loop spans 15 amino acids. Germline-derived CDR1 and CDR2 are KGHSH and LQKENI. CDR3: CASSPETGSNQPQHF. In DNA, the CDR3 is TGTGCCAGCTCACCCGAGACCGGGAGCAATCAGCCCCAGCATTTT.

The V and J genes are TRBV6-6 and TRBJ2-7; 7 bases align to TRBD1. CDR1 MNHNY and CDR2 SVGAGI come from the germline V gene (reference sequence). The CDR3 length is 15 residues. With V trimmed by 6 bases and J by 0 bases, 8 bases remained unmatched. The DNA for the CDR3 is TGTGCCAGCAGCACACGACAGGGCAGCTCCTACGAGCAGTACTTC. Its protein is CASSTRQGSSYEQYF.

By share, this clone ranks as medium-sized (0.01 to 0.1%). The chain has TRBV10-2 and TRBJ1-6; no clear D gene. The germline V gene has CDR1 WSHSY and CDR2 SAAADI. V shed 4 bases and J shed 9 bases, with 10 bases lying between them. The CDR3 contains 13 residues. The CDR3 sequence: CASSATTVSPLHF. The CDR3 coding sequence is TGCGCCAGCAGTGCTACCACAGTTTCACCCCTCCACTTT.

The chain joins TRBV23-1 to TRBJ1-2; a weak D match, TRBD1 (5 bases). TRBV23-1 is known as an ORF, though its function is uncertain. V was pared by 8 bases and J by 4 bases, with 23 bases between. The CDR3 runs to 16 residues. This CDR3 is CASAYRYGDGPYGYTF. Here the CDR3 DNA reads TGCGCCAGCGCTTATCGCTACGGGGACGGACCCTATGGCTACACCTTC.

This clone was observed once. The chain recombines TRBV6-2 or TRBV6-3 with TRBJ1-1; D is uncertain. Germline CDR1 is MNHEY and CDR2 is SVGEGT. The CDR3 is 13 residues long. Trimming took 3 bases from V and 4 from J, leaving 9 bases between them. The CDR3 region has the DNA TGTGCCAGCAGTTATAGGACGGGCACTGAAGCTTTCTTT. This codes for CASSYRTGTEAFF.

V usage is TRBV9 and J usage is TRBJ2-5, with D possibly being TRBD2 (6 bases). The germline V and J ends were trimmed by 2 bases and 4 bases, with 12 bases remaining between them. CDR1 and CDR2 from the germline V gene are SGDLS and YYNGEE. This CDR3 region has 14 residues. The CDR3 DNA reads as TGTGCCAGCAGCGTCGGGACTCGGGGAGAGACCCAGTACTTC. Protein sequence: CASSVGTRGETQYF.

The chain combines TRBV6-5 with TRBJ1-5; possible D gene TRBD1, 5 bases. V lost 2 bases to trimming and J lost 6 bases, with 11 bases between them. CDR3 size: 14 residues. Germline V lookup: CDR1 MNHEY, CDR2 SVGAGI. CDR3: CASSYRQGGQPQHF. As DNA, the CDR3 is TGTGCCAGCAGTTACCGCCAGGGAGGTCAGCCCCAGCATTTT.